These 5 T cell receptor beta chains were sequenced from one sample in a study of T cells in women clearing cervical HPV infection. TCRdb's table, derived via immunoSEQ multiplex PCR, lists solely in-frame clones and lacks some. The repertoire shows roughly 30,000 clones; the top ten hold more than 8%. Source material: blood buffy coat. Receptor source: a woman between 18 and 75 years old with a cervical HPV16 infection that either progressed to CIN3+ or cleared (not recorded which).

As for this clone: Read data end 3 residues before the CDR3 end; the end is taken from the germline J gene. The chain uses TRBV18 and TRBJ1-5; 11 bases match TRBD1. The CDR3 is 16 residues long. Germline trimming cut 4 bases from V and 7 bases from J; bases unmatched to any gene: 9. Germline CDR1 and CDR2: KGHSH and LQKENI. This CDR3 is CASSRLGQGGRQPQHF. Partial CDR3 DNA: TGTGCCAGCTCACGCCTGGGACAGGGGGGAAGGCAGCCC. Variable domain in full (rest from reference TRBV18 and TRBJ1-5): NAGVMQNPRHLVRRRGQEARLRCSPMKGHSHVYWYRQLPEEGLKFMVYLQKENIIDESGMPKERFSAEFPKEGPSILRIQQVVRGDSAAYFCASSRLGQGGRQPQHFGDGTRLSIL.

Points on this clone: The CDR3 end falls 3 residues outside the read, so it is completed with the germline J gene. V usage is TRBV18 and J usage is TRBJ2-3; 10 bases line up with TRBD2. V shed 6 bases and J 0 bases; nucleotides not matched to a gene: 12. CDR1 is KGHSH, CDR2 LQKENI, per germline. The CDR3 loop spans 18 amino acids. The part of the CDR3 DNA that was read is TGTGCCAGCTCTACCACCATCAAGCGGGGGGGTAGCACAGATACG. This encodes CASSTTIKRGGSTDT. The whole CDR3 protein is CASSTTIKRGGSTDTQYF.

With respect to this clone: The read finishes 3 residues shy of the CDR3 end, and the germline J gene is used to complete it. This rearrangement joins TRBV20-1 to TRBJ1-5, with 8 nucleotides matching TRBD1. The CDR3 has 15 amino acids. With V trimmed by 6 bases and J by 3 bases, 10 bases remained unmatched. Per germline, CDR1 DFQATT and CDR2 SNEGSKA (reference sequence). CDR3 DNA (partial): TGCAGTGCCAATAGCAGGGGGCGGAACAATCAGCCC. Protein product: CSANSRGRNNQP. The complete CDR3 protein is CSANSRGRNNQPQHF.

Note on this clone: The CDR3 end is not reached by the read, which stops 3 residues before it; the germline J gene fills it in. The chain employs TRBV5-1 and TRBJ1-4; 9 bases line up with TRBD1. The V segment lost 4 bases and the J segment 8 bases; nucleotides outside the gene matches: 12. Germline V gene data show CDR1 as SGHRS and CDR2 as YFSETQ. The CDR3 consists of 16 residues. CDR3 bases read: TGCGCCAGCAGCGGAGGACAGGGGAAGGGAGGCGAAAAA. This codes for CASSGGQGKGGEK. Given in full, the CDR3 is CASSGGQGKGGEKLFF.

Of note for this clone: The sequence runs out 3 residues before the end of the CDR3; the remainder is reconstructed from the germline J gene. The J gene is TRBJ1-2, the V gene TRBV18, with a possible D match to TRBD1 (5 bases). The CDR3 consists of 16 residues. Per the germline V gene, CDR1 is KGHSH and CDR2 is LQKENI. The CDR3 bases that were read are TGTGCCAGCTCACCACCCTCGCGGGGACGCACAGATACC. Its translation: CASSPPSRGRTDT. The full CDR3 sequence reads CASSPPSRGRTDTYTF.